The 23 T cell receptor beta chains below come from one sample, sequenced in a study of glioma-infiltrating T cells. Amplification of TCR alpha and beta CDR3 regions from RNA used iRepertoire nested multiplex PCR. TCRdb redid the calling of the multiplex PCR reads with MiXCR, one entry per CDR3 protein. Of over 120,000 distinct CDR3 sequences in the sample, roughly 43% were seen once. The sequenced material came from glioma tissue, nonneoplastic brain tissue, or PBMCs (not recorded which). These receptor sequences come from a human donor with low-grade glioma or glioblastoma, undergoing nonglioma brain surgery, or in good health (not recorded which).

In nucleotides, the CDR3 is TGCGCCAGCAGCTTGGCCAGCGGGAGGCTGGATGAGCAGTTCTTC. This gives the protein CASSLASGRLDEQFF. This chain connects TRBV5-1 to TRBJ2-1; 9 nucleotides match TRBD2. The germline gives CDR1 SGHRS, CDR2 YFSETQ. The CDR3 is made up of 15 amino acids. Germline trimming cut 0 bases from V and 8 bases from J; bases unmatched to any gene: 6.

There are a few counts of this clonotype. J is TRBJ1-1 and V is TRBV7-2; TRBD1 is a possible D gene (6 bases). Germline V gives CDR1 SGHTA, CDR2 FQGNSA. The CDR3 consists of 14 residues. Trimming took 6 bases from V and 3 from J, leaving 14 bases between them. The CDR3 DNA follows: TGTGCCAGCAGTTTCGACAGGCAATACACTGAAGCTTTCTTT. It translates to CASSFDRQYTEAFF.

This sequence joins TRBV3-1 and TRBJ2-1, with unresolved D. Between the trimmed V and J ends, which lost 3 bases and 9 bases, there was a span of 9 bases. CDR1 is LGHDT and CDR2 is YNNKEL in the germline V gene (reference sequence). The CDR3 has 12 amino acids. DNA of the CDR3: TGTGCCAGCAGCCATAAAGGTCTTGAGCAGTTCTTC. Its protein is CASSHKGLEQFF.

This clonotype was detected only once. One junction end does not reproduce the germline sequence, and a read error may be involved. The DNA of the CDR3 is TGTGCCAGCAGCCAACAGGGAAACACCATACATTTT. Translation: CASSQQGNTIHF. The chain couples TRBV14 to TRBJ1-3, with D possibly TRBD1 on 5 matching bases. The CDR3 runs 12 residues. Germline CDR1 SGHDN, CDR2 FVKESK.

This clonotype turned up a few times. The chain combines TRBV14 with TRBJ2-7, with D possibly being TRBD1 (6 bases). Trimming stripped 4 bases from V and 3 bases from J, with 10 bases between. Germline lookup yields CDR1 SGHDN and CDR2 FVKESK. There are 13 residues in the CDR3. As DNA, the CDR3 is TGTGCCAGCAGCCCGGGACACGTCTACGAGCAGTACTTC. Its translation is CASSPGHVYEQYF.

The sample holds a few counts of this clonotype. The chain has TRBV7-2 and TRBJ1-1; TRBD1 might be the D (5 bases). V was pared by 6 bases and J by 0 bases, with 17 bases between. Per the germline V gene, CDR1 is SGHTA and CDR2 is FQGNSA. CDR3 size: 16 residues. CDR3 sequence reads: CASSSTGSPLNTEAFF. The CDR3 DNA follows: TGTGCCAGCAGTTCAACAGGATCCCCATTGAACACTGAAGCTTTCTTT.

This clonotype was counted between two and nine times. The chain couples TRBV28 to TRBJ2-7; D unclear. CDR3 length: 13 residues. Trimming pared 3 bases from V and 1 base from J, leaving 7 bases between. Germline V gene sequence: CDR1 MDHEN, CDR2 SYDVKM. The CDR3 protein is CASSFGRSYEQYF. Written as DNA, the CDR3 is TGTGCCAGCAGTTTCGGTAGGTCCTACGAGCAGTACTTC.

J is TRBJ2-1 and V is TRBV7-2; D remains ambiguous. The V end lost 2 bases, the J end lost 6 bases, and 8 bases lay between the germline ends. Per germline, CDR1 SGHTA and CDR2 FQGNSA. The CDR3 spans 13 residues. The DNA of the CDR3 is TGTGCCAGCAGCTTAAGGTCCGTCAATGAGCAGTTCTTC. It translates to CASSLRSVNEQFF.

The V call is TRBV11-2, the J call TRBJ2-5; 12 nucleotides agree with TRBD2. J lost 5 bases, V lost 5 bases, and 12 bases had no gene match. The CDR3 contains 17 residues. Germline lookup yields CDR1 SGHAT and CDR2 FQNNGV. CDR3 DNA sequence: TGTGCCAGCAGCCTGAGGACTAGCGGGATCCCTTTGGAGACCCAGTACTTC. Amino acid sequence: CASSLRTSGIPLETQYF. Combining the CDR3 with reference TRBV11-2 and TRBJ2-5 gives the whole variable domain EAGVAQSPRYKIIEKRQSVAFWCNPISGHATLYWYQQILGQGPKLLIQFQNNGVVDDSQLPKDRFSAERLKGVDSTLKIQPAKLEDSAVYLCASSLRTSGIPLETQYFGPGTRLLVL.

This clonotype was recorded a few times. The genes are TRBV6-2 or TRBV6-3 and TRBJ2-1; D gene uncertain. Germline V CDR1 and CDR2: MNHEY, SVGEGT. The CDR3 contains 12 residues. V was shortened by 4 bases and J by 7 bases, with 8 bases between the two germline ends. This CDR3 is CASSSSRNEQFF. In nucleotides, the CDR3 is TGTGCCAGCAGTTCAAGTAGGAATGAGCAGTTCTTC.

The V call is TRBV2, the J call TRBJ2-3; 8 nucleotides align to TRBD2. The V gene's germline CDR1 is SNHLY and CDR2 FYNNEI. V dropped 10 bases and J dropped 5; count of bases not matched to a gene: 11. This CDR3 is 14 amino acids long. The CDR3 is CAITPGGLGDTQYF. In DNA form, the CDR3 reads TGTGCCATTACCCCGGGGGGGCTGGGAGATACGCAGTATTTT.

In this sample, this clonotype turned up many times. J is TRBJ2-7 and V is TRBV28; no clear D. With 6 bases removed from V and 3 bases from J, the gap between germline ends came to 9 bases. Per the germline V gene, CDR1 is MDHEN and CDR2 is SYDVKM. The length of the CDR3 is 12 residues. Here the CDR3 DNA reads TGTGCCAGCAGATCCCCGGGCTACGAGCAGTACTTC. Translation: CASRSPGYEQYF.

This clonotype was counted only a few times. V and J are TRBV4-1 and TRBJ2-1, with D unresolved. This CDR3 is built from 11 residues. The germline V and J ends were trimmed by 5 bases and 6 bases, with 5 bases remaining between them. CDR1 is MGHRA, CDR2 YSYEKL, per germline. The CDR3 sequence: CASSNTNEQFF. CDR3 nucleotide sequence: TGCGCCAGCAGCAACACCAATGAGCAGTTCTTC.

This clonotype was found a few times. The chain uses TRBV7-9 and TRBJ2-5, with D hard to call. The CDR3 totals 12 residues. The V gene lost 5 bases and the J gene lost 5 bases, with 9 bases spanning the gap. Germline loops: CDR1 SEHNR, CDR2 FQNEAQ (reference sequence). CDR3 DNA: TGTGCCAGCAGCCCAACCCTGGAGACCCAGTACTTC. Translation: CASSPTLETQYF. Full variable domain (missing parts from reference TRBV7-9 and TRBJ2-5): DTGVSQNPRHKITKRGQNVTFRCDPISEHNRLYWYRQTLGQGPEFLTYFQNEAQLEKSRLLSDRFSAERPKGSFSTLEIQRTEQGDSAMYLCASSPTLETQYFGPGTRLLVL.

This clonotype turned up a few times. The V and J genes are TRBV10-3 and TRBJ2-1; 7 positions match TRBD2. CDR1 is ENHRY, CDR2 SYGVKD, per germline. V was pared by 6 bases and J by 4 bases, with 9 bases of the junction left unmatched. The CDR3 is 15 residues long. The CDR3 reads CAISRGGTAYNEQFF. The DNA of the CDR3 is TGTGCCATCAGCCGGGGAGGGACTGCATACAATGAGCAGTTCTTC.

This clonotype was seen only a few times. The chain carries TRBV6-2 or TRBV6-3 and TRBJ1-2; D may be TRBD1 (6 bases). CDR3 length equals 13 residues. The germline V and J ends were trimmed by 2 bases and 4 bases, with 8 bases remaining between them. The germline V gene encodes CDR1 MNHEY and CDR2 SVGEGT. CDR3 region: CASSYPGVYGYTF. As DNA, the CDR3 is TGTGCCAGCAGTTACCCAGGGGTCTATGGCTACACCTTC.

This rearrangement joins TRBV19 to TRBJ2-2; weak D call: TRBD1 (6 bases). This CDR3 is 15 amino acids long. Germline V lookup: CDR1 LNHDA, CDR2 SQIVND (reference sequence). V gave up 2 bases and J gave up 6 bases, with 13 bases separating them. The DNA for the CDR3 is TGTGCCAGTAGTATAACACAGGGTGGCGCCGGGGAGCTGTTTTTT. It translates to CASSITQGGAGELFF.

V is TRBV12-3 or TRBV12-4 and J is TRBJ2-7; 9 bases are a match to TRBD2. This CDR3 contains 15 residues. J gave up 2 bases and V 4 bases, and 6 bases lay outside the gene matches. The CDR3 DNA reads as TGTGCCAGCAGTTCTTCTAGCGGGAATCCCTACGAGCAGTACTTC. Residues: CASSSSSGNPYEQYF.

Here the CDR3 DNA reads TGTGCCAGCAGGGCGACATCAAGCTCCTACAATGAGCAGTTCTTC. Amino acids: CASRATSSSYNEQFF. This rearrangement joins TRBV28 to TRBJ2-1; D uncertain. Trimming cost V 6 bases and J 0 bases, with 12 bases left between them. Germline V gene data show CDR1 as MDHEN and CDR2 as SYDVKM. This CDR3 spans 15 amino acids.

The chain carries TRBV18 and TRBJ1-2; D ambiguous. The V gene lost 1 base and the J gene lost 0 bases, with 9 bases spanning the gap. The CDR3 extends over 15 amino acids. CDR1 KGHSH and CDR2 LQKENI come from the germline V gene. CDR3 amino acids: CASSPREVPNYGYTF. The CDR3 nucleotides are TGTGCCAGCTCACCACGTGAAGTACCTAACTATGGCTACACCTTC.

The table lists this clonotype with a few counts. J is TRBJ1-4 and V is TRBV4-1, with 7 bases identical to TRBD1. Germline V gene sequence: CDR1 MGHRA, CDR2 YSYEKL. V gave up 2 bases and J gave up 4 bases; unmatched junction bases: 4. The CDR3 extends over 15 amino acids. CDR3: CASSQLTGFNEKLFF. CDR3 bases: TGCGCCAGCAGCCAACTGACAGGGTTTAATGAAAAACTGTTTTTT.

In regard to this clonotype: At one end the junction does not follow the germline gene, possibly because of a read error. The chain couples TRBV7-2 to TRBJ2-1; D perhaps matches TRBD1 (5 bases). The V gene's germline CDR1 is SGHTA and CDR2 FQGNSA. CDR3 length: 14 residues. The CDR3 sequence is CATSRVGSYNEQFF. The CDR3 bases are TGTGCCACCAGCAGGGTTGGTTCCTACAATGAGCAGTTCTTC.

J is TRBJ1-1 and V is TRBV7-2; D gene unclear. Between the trimmed V and J ends, which lost 1 base and 1 base, there was a span of 10 bases. CDR3 size: 15 residues. The germline V gene has CDR1 SGHTA and CDR2 FQGNSA. The CDR3 nucleotides read TGTGCCAGCAGCTTAGGTCCGGTACGGAACACTGAAGCTTTCTTT. Translation: CASSLGPVRNTEAFF.